One and the same sample provided the 23 T cell receptor beta chains below, sequenced in a study of T cells in women clearing cervical HPV infection (dated by TCRdb to 2016 to 2019). Library generation was performed with the immunoSEQ multiplex PCR assay. TCRdb holds this immuneACCESS table with in-frame rearrangements only. Some clones are missing; in checked studies, unresolved V genes explain under half, and the rest has no known cause. The sample has approximately 41,000 clones on record. The ten largest clones represent 6.5% to 8.5% of the sample. The sample was blood buffy coat. The receptors shown here come from a woman aged 18 to 75 with a cervical HPV16 infection that either progressed to CIN3+ or cleared (not recorded which).

As for this clone: The sequenced fragment ends 3 residues before the CDR3 boundary, so the rest is inferred from the germline J gene. J is TRBJ2-1 and V is TRBV5-1; TRBD2 is a possible D gene (6 bases). The length of the CDR3 is 15 residues. CDR1 and CDR2 (germline): SGHRS, YFSETQ. The V end was cut by 0 bases, the J end by 3 bases, with 10 bases between. This CDR3 reads CASSLASGGYNEQFF. The CDR3 DNA, read in part, is TGCGCCAGCAGCTTGGCATCCGGGGGCTACAATGAG.

Points on this clone: From the germline J gene comes the end of the CDR3, since the read stops 3 residues before it. J is TRBJ2-2 and V is TRBV30, with 9 nucleotides matching TRBD2. The junction had 4 bases not matched to a gene; V was cut back by 7 bases and J by 4 bases. CDR3 length equals 13 residues. In germline, CDR1 is GTSNPN, CDR2 SVGIG (reference sequence). CDR3 DNA, as far as it was read: TGTGCCTCTAGCGGGGTATTCACCGGGGAG. Encoded protein: CASSGVFTGE. The entire CDR3 protein is CASSGVFTGELFF.

About this clone: Sequencing ends 3 residues short of the CDR3 end; the germline J gene provides the rest. This chain connects TRBV5-1 to TRBJ2-3, with a weak D call TRBD2 (6 bases). From germline, CDR1 is SGHRS and CDR2 YFSETQ. The CDR3 extends over 14 amino acids. V was pared by 3 bases and J by 8 bases, with 16 bases between. The CDR3 sequence is CASSWDSNRGTQYF. The part of the CDR3 DNA that was read is TGCGCCAGCAGCTGGGACTCAAATAGGGGTACG.

Turning to this clone: The read terminates 3 residues ahead of where the CDR3 ends, so the germline J gene completes it. The chain carries TRBV5-4 and TRBJ2-4; weak D call: TRBD1 (6 bases). Trimming left V 5 bases short and J 5 bases short, with 17 bases between. The CDR3 runs 15 residues. Germline V gene data show CDR1 as SGHNT and CDR2 as YYREEE (reference sequence). The CDR3 loop reads CASSLIDRQENIQYF. CDR3 DNA, as far as it was read: TGTGCCAGCAGTTTAATCGACAGGCAGGAAAACATT.

On this clone itself: The sequenced fragment ends 3 residues before the CDR3 boundary, so the rest is inferred from the germline J gene. V gene TRBV20-1 combines with J gene TRBJ2-1, with 8 nucleotides matching TRBD2. The V gene's germline CDR1 is DFQATT and CDR2 SNEGSKA (reference sequence). V was pared by 1 base and J by 0 bases, with 5 bases of the junction left unmatched. The CDR3 is made up of 16 amino acids. The DNA read from the CDR3 is TGCAGTGCTAGAGTAGACGGGAGGGGCTCCTACAATGAG. Residues: CSARVDGRGSYNE. The CDR3 as a whole reads CSARVDGRGSYNEQFF.

About this clone itself: The sequenced fragment ends 3 residues before the CDR3 boundary, so the rest is inferred from the germline J gene. J is TRBJ2-7 and V is TRBV27; the match to TRBD2 covers 9 bases. CDR3 length: 15 residues. The trim removed 4 bases at V and 3 bases at J, leaving 7 bases unmatched. From germline, CDR1 is MNHEY and CDR2 SMNVEV (reference sequence). The CDR3 here is CASSSPSGIHYEQYF. The sequenced CDR3 bases are TGTGCCAGCAGTTCCCCTAGCGGGATACACTACGAG.

With regard to this clone: The missing CDR3 end, 3 residues past where the read stops, is filled in from the germline J gene. The chain uses TRBV20-1 and TRBJ2-1; the D gene is possibly TRBD2 (5 bases). The CDR3 is made up of 14 amino acids. Germline V gives CDR1 DFQATT, CDR2 SNEGSKA (reference sequence). The ends were cut back, 2 bases at V and 4 bases at J, with 12 bases in the middle. The CDR3 region is CSARPQKRYNEQFF. Incomplete CDR3 DNA: TGCAGTGCTAGACCGCAAAAGCGGTACAATGAG.

Remarks on this clone: The CDR3 end lies 3 residues beyond the end of the read and is filled in from the germline J gene. The rearrangement joins TRBV10-1 to TRBJ2-1; 7 bases align to TRBD2. With 8 bases clipped from V and 4 bases from J, the junction kept 11 bases outside the gene matches. The CDR3 has 15 residues. Germline CDR1 is WNHNN and CDR2 is SYGVQD (reference sequence). CDR3: CASGPIGGDYNEQFF. The part of the CDR3 DNA that was read is TGCGCCAGCGGCCCAATTGGGGGGGATTACAATGAG.

About this clone: The sequence runs out 3 residues before the end of the CDR3; the remainder is reconstructed from the germline J gene. The chain is built from TRBV19 and TRBJ1-5, with a weak D call TRBD1 (6 bases). Trimming removed 4 bases at V and 7 bases at J, with 14 bases between. The CDR3 has 14 residues. Germline CDR1 LNHDA, CDR2 SQIVND (reference sequence). The part of the CDR3 DNA that was read is TGTGCCAGTAGTACGGGGGGCGCAGGGCAGCCC. Encoded protein: CASSTGGAGQP. The entire CDR3 is CASSTGGAGQPQHF.

On this clone itself: The missing CDR3 end, 3 residues past where the read stops, is filled in from the germline J gene. The rearrangement links TRBV10-3 to TRBJ1-2; 9 bases fit TRBD1. Germline lookup yields CDR1 ENHRY and CDR2 SYGVKD. Germline trimming cut 2 bases from V and 6 bases from J; bases unmatched to any gene: 4. This CDR3 spans 14 amino acids. The CDR3 here is CAISEGTGPDGYTF. CDR3 bases read: TGTGCCATCAGTGAGGGGACAGGGCCCGATGGC.

For this clone: The read finishes 3 residues shy of the CDR3 end, and the germline J gene is used to complete it. J is TRBJ1-5 and V is TRBV2, with unresolved D. Per germline, CDR1 SNHLY and CDR2 FYNNEI. CDR3 length: 13 amino acids. Trimming took 0 bases from V and 5 from J, leaving 5 bases between them. CDR3 DNA, as far as it was read: TGTGCCAGCAGTGAAGCGTATCATCAGCCC. This codes for CASSEAYHQP. The entire CDR3 protein reads CASSEAYHQPQHF.

Points on this clone: The CDR3 end falls 3 residues outside the read, so it is completed with the germline J gene. The chain is built from TRBV7-2 and TRBJ2-7; TRBD2 agrees at 8 bases. V lost 5 bases to trimming and J lost 5 bases; unmatched junction nucleotides: 8. Germline values: CDR1 SGHTA, CDR2 FQGNSA. The CDR3 sequence is 14 residues long. CDR3 amino acids: CASSPWSGSNEQYF. The covered CDR3 bases are TGTGCCAGCAGCCCCTGGAGCGGGAGCAACGAG.

Turning to this clone: The read stops 3 residues short of the end of the CDR3; the missing end is completed from the germline J gene. This rearrangement joins TRBV5-1 to TRBJ1-1; a weak D match, TRBD1 (5 bases). Trimming cost V 0 bases and J 6 bases, with 15 bases left between them. Germline V lookup: CDR1 SGHRS, CDR2 YFSETQ. This CDR3 comprises 15 residues. CDR3 in amino acids: CASSLGMGGSAEAFF. The sequenced part of the CDR3 DNA is TGCGCCAGCAGCTTGGGGATGGGGGGGTCGGCTGAA.

Regarding this clone: The DNA ends 3 residues before the CDR3 does, and the rest of the CDR3 is filled in from the germline J gene. This rearrangement joins TRBV29-1 to TRBJ1-2; possible D gene TRBD1, 6 bases. Germline CDR1 reads SQVTM; CDR2 reads ANQGSEA. The CDR3 contains 13 residues. V was trimmed by 3 bases and J by 7 bases, leaving 15 bases between them. The sequenced part of the CDR3 DNA is TGCAGCGTTGAGTCGCAGGGGTATGGTGGC. Amino acids: CSVESQGYGG. The complete CDR3 reads CSVESQGYGGYTF. Full variable domain (remainder filled in from reference TRBV29-1 and TRBJ1-2): SAVISQKPSRDICQRGTSLTIQCQVDSQVTMMFWYRQQPGQSLTLIATANQGSEATYESGFVIDKFPISRPNLTFSTLTVSNMSPEDSSIYLCSVESQGYGGYTFGSGTRLTVV.

Notes on this clone: The CDR3 end falls 3 residues outside the read, so it is completed with the germline J gene. The chain has TRBV7-9 and TRBJ2-3; TRBD1 might be the D (5 bases). The CDR3 is made up of 15 amino acids. The V end was cut by 6 bases, the J end by 4 bases, with 17 bases between. CDR1 is SEHNR, CDR2 FQNEAQ, per germline (reference sequence). The covered CDR3 bases are TGTGCCAGCAGGGCAGGGCATTTTTCCGCAGATACG. Translation: CASRAGHFSADT. The CDR3 as a whole reads CASRAGHFSADTQYF.

As for this clone: The CDR3 end lies 3 residues beyond the end of the read and is filled in from the germline J gene. J is TRBJ1-2 and V is TRBV14; 7 nucleotides agree with TRBD1. The ends lost 5 bases at V and 4 bases at J; junction bases unmatched: 4. From germline, CDR1 is SGHDN and CDR2 FVKESK. The CDR3 runs to 13 residues. CDR3 bases read: TGTGCCAGCAGCACGGGACAGATCTATGGC. Residues: CASSTGQIYG. The entire CDR3 sequence reads CASSTGQIYGYTF. The complete variable domain, with remaining parts taken from reference TRBV14 and TRBJ1-2, reads EAGVTQFPSHSVIEKGQTVTLRCDPISGHDNLYWYRRVMGKEIKFLLHFVKESKQDESGMPNNRFLAERTGGTYSTLKVQPAELEDSGVYFCASSTGQIYGYTFGSGTRLTVV.

A note on this clone: The read gets to within 3 residues of the CDR3 end, and the germline J gene fills in the rest. The chain employs TRBV12-3 or TRBV12-4 and TRBJ2-3; D is undetermined. This CDR3 region has 12 residues. V lost 7 bases, J lost 1 base, and 6 bases lay in between. CDR3 in amino acids: CASNPGTDTQYF. CDR3 DNA, as far as it was read: TGTGCCAGCAATCCTGGCACAGATACG.

In the case of this clone: The CDR3 goes on 3 residues after the read ends, and that part is filled in from the germline J gene. The genes are TRBV20-1 and TRBJ2-7, with D possibly being TRBD1 or TRBD2 (5 bases each). Germline CDR1 reads DFQATT; CDR2 reads SNEGSKA (reference sequence). The CDR3 contains 13 residues. Trimming pared 3 bases from V and 0 bases from J, leaving 9 bases between. The CDR3 spells CSASPGSSYEQYF. The sequenced CDR3 bases are TGCAGTGCTAGTCCAGGGAGCTCCTACGAG.

Regarding this clone: The CDR3 end lies 3 residues beyond the end of the read and is filled in from the germline J gene. The V call is TRBV30, the J call TRBJ2-5; D call uncertain. The length of the CDR3 is 12 residues. V shed 5 bases and J shed 5 bases, with 12 bases lying between them. CDR1 is GTSNPN, CDR2 SVGIG, per germline (reference sequence). The CDR3: CAWGANGETQYF. The CDR3 bases that were read are TGTGCCTGGGGCGCTAACGGGGAGACC.

CDR3 region: CASSQGTSGSINEQYF. The CDR3 bases that were read are TGTGCCAGCAGCCAGGGGACTAGCGGGAGTATCAACGAG. The V call is TRBV14, the J call TRBJ2-7; 14 bases map to TRBD2. The read falls 3 residues short of the CDR3 end, and the missing part is taken from the germline J gene. The CDR3 spans 16 residues. Germline lookup yields CDR1 SGHDN and CDR2 FVKESK. After removal of 3 bases from V and 5 bases from J, the junction contained 6 bases not matched to a gene.

As for this clone: The CDR3 goes on 3 residues after the read ends, and that part is filled in from the germline J gene. The gene calls are TRBV20-1 and TRBJ2-7; D gene unclear. Trimming removed 0 bases from V and 1 base from J, with 16 bases in between. Germline V lookup: CDR1 DFQATT, CDR2 SNEGSKA (reference sequence). CDR3 length equals 16 residues. The DNA read from the CDR3 is TGCAGTGCTAGAGATCCCGTGGGCTCGATTTCCTACGAG. It yields the protein CSARDPVGSISYE. The whole CDR3 sequence reads CSARDPVGSISYEQYF.

With regard to this clone: The DNA ends 3 residues before the CDR3 does, and the rest of the CDR3 is filled in from the germline J gene. J is TRBJ2-2 and V is TRBV20-1, with 7 bases lining up with TRBD2. This CDR3 region has 15 residues. J gave up 0 bases and V 5 bases, and 6 bases lay outside the gene matches. CDR1 is DFQATT and CDR2 is SNEGSKA in the germline V gene (reference sequence). The CDR3 bases that were read are TGCAGTGCTGTCTGGGGGGGTTCGAACACCGGGGAG. Its translation: CSAVWGGSNTGE. The CDR3 reads in full as CSAVWGGSNTGELFF.

Remarks on this clone: The CDR3 goes on 3 residues after the read ends, and that part is filled in from the germline J gene. The rearrangement joins TRBV28 to TRBJ2-7, with 8 nucleotides matching TRBD1. After removal of 0 bases from V and 1 base from J, the junction contained 2 bases not matched to a gene. Germline V gene sequence: CDR1 MDHEN, CDR2 SYDVKM. CDR3 length: 15 residues. CDR3 region: CASSLWTGASYEQYF. The sequenced CDR3 bases are TGTGCCAGCAGTTTATGGACAGGGGCATCCTACGAG.